The 27 T cell receptor beta chains given below trace back to one sample, sequenced in a study of cytomegalovirus exposure and HLA in healthy donors. The study ran its PCR with 60 Vbeta and 13 Jbeta primers. The method was immunoSEQ multiplex PCR; TCRdb's version includes in-frame clones alone and lacks a portion of them. This sample has more than 100,000 clones, with over 60% found just once. The sample consisted of PBMCs. Receptor source: a woman in her thirties or forties in good health and CMV-seropositive.

The chain joins TRBV4-1 to TRBJ1-4, with a weak D call TRBD1 (5 bases). There are 16 residues in the CDR3. Trimming shortened V by 1 base and J by 0 bases, and 9 bases separated the two germline ends. Per germline, CDR1 MGHRA and CDR2 YSYEKL. The CDR3 DNA reads TGCGCCAGCAGCCAAGTAGGGGTTACAACTAATGAAAAACTGTTTTTT. Amino acids: CASSQVGVTTNEKLFF.

This clone was seen only once. The genes are TRBV7-9 and TRBJ2-3; tentatively, D is TRBD2 (6 bases). CDR3 length: 15 residues. Germline values: CDR1 SEHNR, CDR2 FQNEAQ (reference sequence). V was trimmed by 5 bases and J by 0 bases, leaving 12 bases between them. The CDR3 here is CASSATGTSTDTQYF. The CDR3 DNA is TGTGCCAGCAGCGCAACCGGGACTAGCACAGATACGCAGTATTTT.

The chain employs TRBV4-1 and TRBJ1-2; no clear D. The V and J ends lost 2 bases and 0 bases respectively, with 7 bases between them. The CDR3 is made up of 14 amino acids. Germline-derived CDR1 and CDR2 are MGHRA and YSYEKL. The CDR3 nucleotides read TGCGCCAGCAGCCAATTGCGGGCTAACTATGGCTACACCTTC. Its translation: CASSQLRANYGYTF.

This clone was seen just once. The chain has TRBV27 and TRBJ1-2; 9 bases fit TRBD1. The CDR3 extends over 15 amino acids. Germline values: CDR1 MNHEY, CDR2 SMNVEV (reference sequence). The trim removed 8 bases at V and 0 bases at J, leaving 7 bases unmatched. CDR3 protein: CASGTWTGANYGYTF. CDR3 DNA sequence: TGTGCCAGCGGAACCTGGACAGGGGCTAACTATGGCTACACCTTC.

The chain uses TRBV9 and TRBJ1-1; D not certain. With 0 bases removed from V and 1 base from J, the gap between germline ends came to 10 bases. Germline-derived CDR1 and CDR2 are SGDLS and YYNGEE. This CDR3 has 15 amino acids. The CDR3 protein is CASSVASSSNTEAFF. CDR3 bases: TGTGCCAGCAGCGTAGCTAGTAGTTCGAACACTGAAGCTTTCTTT.

This clone has just a few counts. The chain links TRBV5-1 to TRBJ2-7, with 7 bases lining up with TRBD1. This CDR3 spans 13 amino acids. In germline, CDR1 is SGHRS, CDR2 YFSETQ. V lost 3 bases, J lost 6 bases, and 6 bases stayed unmatched. As DNA, the CDR3 is TGCGCCAGCAGCTCCTCGACAGGGACCGAGCAGTACTTC. Residues: CASSSSTGTEQYF.

The CDR3 loop is CASSPRGNSNQPQHF. CDR3 DNA: TGTGCCAGCTCACCAAGGGGAAATAGCAATCAGCCCCAGCATTTT. V gene TRBV18 combines with J gene TRBJ1-5; a weak D match, TRBD1 (5 bases). V gave up 2 bases and J gave up 0 bases, with 8 bases separating them. This CDR3 has 15 amino acids. Germline CDR1 reads KGHSH; CDR2 reads LQKENI.

V is TRBV6-5 and J is TRBJ1-2; D is unresolved. The germline V gene has CDR1 MNHEY and CDR2 SVGAGI. Trimming stripped 6 bases from V and 3 bases from J, with 14 bases between. The CDR3 has 14 residues. The CDR3 DNA reads TGTGCCAGCAGCGCCCGGAGGGAAGACTATGGCTACACCTTC. It translates to CASSARREDYGYTF.

The V gene is TRBV5-1, the J gene TRBJ1-1; 10 bases agree with TRBD1. The CDR3 runs to 15 residues. Germline trimming cut 3 bases from V and 0 bases from J; bases unmatched to any gene: 2. Germline assignment: CDR1 SGHRS and CDR2 YFSETQ. CDR3 coding DNA: TGCGCCAGCAGCTCGGACAGGGGGATGAACACTGAAGCTTTCTTT. Translated: CASSSDRGMNTEAFF.

V and J are TRBV5-1 and TRBJ1-2; 7 positions agree with TRBD1. Trimming took 3 bases from V and 2 from J; bases not matched to a gene: 4. Germline V gene data show CDR1 as SGHRS and CDR2 as YFSETQ. The CDR3 extends over 14 amino acids. The CDR3 sequence is CASSSTRGNYGYTF. The CDR3 DNA sequence: TGCGCCAGCAGCTCCACCAGGGGGAACTATGGCTACACCTTC.

The rearrangement uses TRBV4-1 and TRBJ1-2; TRBD1 aligns across 9 bases. This CDR3 has 17 residues. The trim removed 4 bases at V and 1 base at J, leaving 10 bases unmatched. Germline assignment: CDR1 MGHRA and CDR2 YSYEKL. CDR3 region: CASSRPTPGQGNYGYTF. In DNA form, the CDR3 reads TGCGCCAGCAGCCGCCCGACTCCGGGACAGGGTAACTATGGCTACACCTTC.

The V call is TRBV30, the J call TRBJ2-1; 13 positions agree with TRBD2. V lost 0 bases and J lost 6; bases outside the gene matches: 11. CDR1 is GTSNPN and CDR2 is SVGIG in the germline V gene (reference sequence). The CDR3 loop spans 18 amino acids. The CDR3 is CAWSVYPAGTSGANEQFF. Here the CDR3 DNA reads TGTGCCTGGAGTGTATACCCCGCCGGGACTAGCGGGGCCAATGAGCAGTTCTTC.

With respect to this clone: Its ends do not fully match the called genes, so a read error is possible. V usage is TRBV7-8 and J usage is TRBJ1-2; TRBD1 might be the D (6 bases). The CDR3 consists of 14 residues. Germline CDR1 is SGHVS and CDR2 is FQNEAQ. The CDR3 here is CASSFSPGDYGYPF. The DNA for the CDR3 is TGTGCCAGCAGCTTCTCCCCAGGGGACTATGGCTACCCCTTC.

There are a few counts of this clone. This chain joins TRBV19 and TRBJ1-1; D is perhaps TRBD1 (6 bases). The CDR3 spans 15 residues. V lost 6 bases and J lost 7, with 21 bases in between. The V gene's germline CDR1 is LNHDA and CDR2 SQIVND (reference sequence). As DNA, the CDR3 is TGTGCCAGTAGGAGGGGGGGCCAAAACCAGTTTGAAGCTTTCTTT. Residues: CASRRGGQNQFEAFF.

The J gene is TRBJ2-5, the V gene TRBV9; the match to TRBD2 covers 7 bases. V shed 4 bases, J shed 1 base, and the junction held 10 bases outside the gene matches. Germline CDR1 reads SGDLS; CDR2 reads YYNGEE. The CDR3 contains 16 residues. CDR3 nucleotide sequence: TGTGCCAGCAGCACTCAGGGACTACACTTCCAAGAGACCCAGTACTTC. Its translation: CASSTQGLHFQETQYF.

J is TRBJ2-3 and V is TRBV6-1; TRBD1 agrees at 7 bases. Germline loops: CDR1 MNHNS, CDR2 SASEGT. V gave up 4 bases and J gave up 0 bases; unmatched junction bases: 4. CDR3 size: 15 residues. The CDR3 coding sequence is TGTGCCAGCAGTGTGACAGGGTCTAGCACAGATACGCAGTATTTT. Amino acids: CASSVTGSSTDTQYF.

The chain employs TRBV7-2 and TRBJ1-5; 7 bases are shared with TRBD1. The CDR3 is 15 residues long. The J segment lost 4 bases and the V segment lost 5 bases, leaving 8 bases of the junction unmatched. Germline V gives CDR1 SGHTA, CDR2 FQGNSA. The CDR3 here is CASSPTGTNNQPQHF. The CDR3 nucleotides read TGTGCCAGCAGCCCGACAGGGACAAATAATCAGCCCCAGCATTTT. The entire variable domain, with the rest obtained from reference TRBV7-2 and TRBJ1-5, is as follows: GAGVSQSPSNKVTEKGKDVELRCDPISGHTALYWYRQSLGQGLEFLIYFQGNSAPDKSGLPSDRFSAERTGGSVSTLTIQRTQQEDSAVYLCASSPTGTNNQPQHFGDGTRLSIL.

The chain is built from TRBV25-1 and TRBJ1-1, with D possibly matching TRBD1 (5 bases). Per the germline V gene, CDR1 is MGHDK and CDR2 is SYGVNS. The CDR3 is 13 residues long. Trimming stripped 1 base from V and 4 bases from J, with 7 bases between. In DNA, the CDR3 is TGTGCCAGCAGTGAATGGGGGGGCACTGAAGCTTTCTTT. It specifies CASSEWGGTEAFF.

J is TRBJ2-2 and V is TRBV4-3, with D possibly TRBD2 on 6 matching bases. In germline, CDR1 is LGHNA, CDR2 YSLEER. The CDR3 extends over 15 amino acids. V was cut by 0 bases and J by 4 bases, with 9 bases left in between. CDR3 amino acids: CASSQDRRGTGELFF. As DNA, the CDR3 is TGCGCCAGCAGCCAAGATCGGAGGGGCACCGGGGAGCTGTTTTTT.

The chain recombines TRBV12-5 with TRBJ2-3; TRBD2 matches 16 bases. Per germline, CDR1 LGHNT and CDR2 FRNRAP. CDR3 length equals 21 residues. The V gene end was trimmed by 0 bases and the J gene end by 4 bases; junction bases not matched to a gene: 13. CDR3 in amino acids: CASGLVPDGTSGGAVADTQYF. The CDR3 nucleotides are TGTGCTAGTGGTTTGGTACCAGACGGGACTAGCGGGGGGGCCGTCGCAGATACGCAGTATTTT.

This clone was observed a single time. CDR3 nucleotides: TGTGCCAGCAGTCCCCGCGGACTAGCGCTGTGGGGTGAGCAGTTCTTC. Translated: CASSPRGLALWGEQFF. The rearrangement uses TRBV27 and TRBJ2-1, with TRBD2 matching 9 bases. The CDR3 runs to 16 residues. Looked up from germline, CDR1 is MNHEY and CDR2 is SMNVEV (reference sequence). V was pared by 5 bases and J by 9 bases, with 14 bases of the junction left unmatched.

This chain connects TRBV5-1 to TRBJ1-5; D gene unclear. Germline V gene lookup returns CDR1 SGHRS and CDR2 YFSETQ. The CDR3 covers 13 residues. V lost 3 bases and J lost 6, with 10 bases in between. The CDR3 loop is CASSSGGTQPQHF. CDR3 nucleotides: TGCGCCAGCAGCTCAGGAGGAACTCAGCCCCAGCATTTT.

The J gene is TRBJ1-4, the V gene TRBV7-9, with D perhaps TRBD1 (5 bases). Trimming removed 5 bases from V and 8 bases from J, with 21 bases in between. CDR1 is SEHNR and CDR2 is FQNEAQ in the germline V gene (reference sequence). The CDR3 is made up of 16 amino acids. CDR3 DNA: TGTGCCAGCAGCCCCGTGACGACCCCCAAGGGGGAAAAACTGTTTTTT. Its protein product is CASSPVTTPKGEKLFF.

The chain uses TRBV2 and TRBJ2-2; 9 positions agree with TRBD2. Germline CDR1 is SNHLY and CDR2 is FYNNEI. Trimming removed 7 bases from V and 6 bases from J; junction bases left unmatched: 9. The CDR3 extends over 15 amino acids. CDR3 loop: CASTEGLAIAGELFF. The CDR3 DNA sequence: TGTGCCAGCACCGAGGGACTAGCCATCGCCGGGGAGCTGTTTTTT.

The chain joins TRBV9 to TRBJ2-5; no clear D gene. The CDR3 is 16 amino acids. Germline loops: CDR1 SGDLS, CDR2 YYNGEE. The V gene lost 4 bases and the J gene lost 2 bases, with 18 bases spanning the gap. The CDR3 DNA follows: TGTGCCAGCAGCCCCCGAATCTCGGCAGGACAAGAGACCCAGTACTTC. Residues: CASSPRISAGQETQYF.

This clone came up a few times. This chain uses TRBV2 with TRBJ1-2; D is undetermined. The CDR3 runs 13 residues. Trimming shortened V by 8 bases and J by 8 bases, and 18 bases separated the two germline ends. The germline V gene encodes CDR1 SNHLY and CDR2 FYNNEI. In nucleotides, the CDR3 is TGTGCCAGCGCCGAAACGGGTCTTACAGGCTACACCTTC. This encodes CASAETGLTGYTF.

The CDR3 DNA follows: TGTGCCAGCAGCGCTAGCGGCGCTCTGGGAGATACGCAGTATTTT. This encodes CASSASGALGDTQYF. V is TRBV9 and J is TRBJ2-3; TRBD2 matches 7 bases. Germline V CDR1 and CDR2: SGDLS, YYNGEE. CDR3 length equals 15 residues. Trimming removed 3 bases from V and 5 bases from J; junction bases left unmatched: 9. Looking up the rest from reference TRBV9 and TRBJ2-3 gives the full variable domain: DSGVTQTPKHLITATGQRVTLRCSPRSGDLSVYWYQQSLDQGLQFLIQYYNGEERAKGNILERFSAQQFPDLHSELNLSSLELGDSALYFCASSASGALGDTQYFGPGTRLTVL.